Listed below are T cell receptor beta chains from one sample, sequenced in a study of PD-1 blockade in classical Hodgkin lymphoma. Produced via immunoSEQ multiplex PCR; TCRdb's table is partial and in-frame only. This sample has some 2,000 clones; roughly 80% occur once, and the top ten carry about 9.4%. The sample consisted of peripheral blood mononuclear cells (PBMCs), taken at baseline. The receptors stem from a human donor with classical Hodgkin lymphoma. Each CDR3 is given with its conserved first and last residue. A D gene is named only where the DNA matches it firmly. Clone size, where shown, is once, few, many, or a class for clones that have expanded.

TRBV6-5	TRBJ1-1	NA	NA	TGTGCCAGCAGTTACGAGGTGGGGGGCACTGAAGCTTTCTTT	CASSYEVGGTEAFF
TRBV18	TRBJ2-3	once	TRBD2	TGTGCCAGCTCCAAAGAAGCGGGGAGGGATACGCAGTATTTT	CASSKEAGRDTQYF
TRBV6-6	TRBJ2-5	NA	NA	TGTGCCAGCAGCCCACCTATCGGGGCCAGCCAAGAGACCCAGTACTTC	CASSPPIGASQETQYF
TRBV10-2	TRBJ2-5	NA	TRBD1	TGCGCCAGCGGCGGACAGGGGGCGAGGGAGACCCAGTACTTC	CASGGQGARETQYF
TRBV6-5	TRBJ2-2	NA	TRBD1	TGTGCCAGCAGTTACCTTTTGACAGGGGACGGGGAGCTGTTTTTT	CASSYLLTGDGELFF
TRBV20-1	TRBJ1-4	NA	NA	TGCAGTGCTATTTCGGCCGAAAAACTGTTTTTT	CSAISAEKLFF
TRBV7-2	TRBJ2-7	NA	NA	TGTGCCAGCAGCTTTCAGCGGGCAGGGACCTACGAGCAGTACTTC	CASSFQRAGTYEQYF
TRBV4-1	TRBJ2-1	NA	TRBD2	TGCGCCAGCAGCCTGGCCGGGACTAGGGAGAATGAGCAGTTCTTC	CASSLAGTRENEQFF
TRBV7-3	TRBJ2-1	NA	NA	TGTGCCAGCAGCCAGGGATTGGGGGAGCAGTTCTTC	CASSQGLGEQFF
TRBV7-8	TRBJ2-3	NA	TRBD1	TGTGCCAGCAGCCCCGGGACAGGTTACACAGATACGCAGTATTTT	CASSPGTGYTDTQYF
TRBV19	TRBJ2-7	NA	NA	TGTGCCAGTAGCCCGCACCGCTACGAGCAGTACTTC	CASSPHRYEQYF
TRBV5-1	TRBJ2-7	NA	NA	TGCGCCAGCAGCGACGTAGCGGAGCAGTACTTC	CASSDVAEQYF
TRBV6-1	TRBJ2-5	NA	NA	TGTGCCAGCGGGTGGGGCTACCAAGAGACCCAGTACTTC	CASGWGYQETQYF
TRBV27	TRBJ2-3	NA	NA	TGTGCCAGCAAGCCCAGCACAGATACGCAGTATTTT	CASKPSTDTQYF
TRBV16	TRBJ2-5	NA	TRBD1	TGTGCCAGCAGCCTCGCAACCGGGGCCAGGGGGCAAGAGACCCAGTACTTC	CASSLATGARGQETQYF
TRBV7-9	TRBJ1-2	large	TRBD1	TGTGCCAGCAGCCCGGGGACAGGGAGCTATGGCTACACCTTC	CASSPGTGSYGYTF
TRBV10-3	TRBJ2-3	NA	NA	TGTGCCATCACCGATGGGGGCGGGAATACGCAGTATTTT	CAITDGGGNTQYF
TRBV5-1	TRBJ2-7	NA	NA	TGCGCCAGCAGCTTGGCTGGGCTGACTACGAGGGAGCAGTACTTC	CASSLAGLTTREQYF
TRBV6-1	TRBJ1-5	NA	NA	TGTGCCAGCAGAGAGGGGGGCGGCAATCAGCCCCAGCATTTT	CASREGGGNQPQHF
TRBV27	TRBJ1-4	NA	NA	TGTGCCAGCAGTTTAGAAAGGAATGAAAAACTGTTTTTT	CASSLERNEKLFF
TRBV9	TRBJ1-2	NA	TRBD1	TGTGCCAGCAGCTTAGGACAGGGGGCTGTGGGCTATGGCTACACCTTC	CASSLGQGAVGYGYTF
TRBV7-2	TRBJ2-1	once	TRBD2	TGTGCCAGCAGCTTAGAAGCGGGGGCCCTAACCTACAATGAGCAGTTCTTC	CASSLEAGALTYNEQFF
TRBV7-7	TRBJ2-2	NA	TRBD1	TGTGCTAGCAGCCCTCGGACAGGGCAATCCGGGGAGCTGTTTTTT	CASSPRTGQSGELFF
TRBV6-5	TRBJ2-1	NA	NA	TGTACAGTCGACAATGAGCAGTTCTTC	CTVDNEQFF
TRBV7-3	TRBJ2-2	NA	NA	TGTGCCAGCAGCTTAGTAGGCCCGGGAGCGAACACCGGGGAGCTGTTTTTT	CASSLVGPGANTGELFF
TRBV6-5	TRBJ1-2	once	NA	TGTGCCAGCAGTTACCAAGACGGTAACTATGGCTACACCTTC	CASSYQDGNYGYTF
TRBV7-2	TRBJ2-3	NA	NA	TGTGCCAGCAGCTTAGATCTGGCTAGGGTGGGAGATACGCAGTATTTT	CASSLDLARVGDTQYF
TRBV5-1	TRBJ2-7	NA	TRBD1	TGCGCCAGCAGCTGGGTATCCGGGACAGTGCGCTACGAGCAGTACTTC	CASSWVSGTVRYEQYF
TRBV13	TRBJ2-3	once	NA	TGTGCCAGCAGCGGGGAACCCAGCACAGATACGCAGTATTTT	CASSGEPSTDTQYF
TRBV5-6	TRBJ1-2	NA	NA	TGTGCCAGCAGACCGACAGGAGCTAATGGCTACACCTTC	CASRPTGANGYTF
TRBV7-9	TRBJ2-3	NA	TRBD1	TGTGCCAGCAGCCAGGGGGACAGGGGTACAGATACGCAGTATTTT	CASSQGDRGTDTQYF
TRBV27	TRBJ1-2	few	NA	TGTGCCAGCAGTTCCGGGGGACGGGGCTACACCTTC	CASSSGGRGYTF
TRBV14	TRBJ2-3	NA	NA	TGTGCCAGCAGCCACGTGGGGACATCAGATACGCAGTATTTT	CASSHVGTSDTQYF